These 8 T cell receptor beta chains were all obtained from the same sample, sequenced in a study of identical twins. TCRdb re-called the 5' RACE reads with MiXCR, one entry per CDR3 protein. The profile shows approximately 550,000 distinct CDR3 sequences, around 24% of them singletons. These data also formed part of another study, on yellow fever vaccine responses in identical twins.

The sequenced sample consisted of CD4+ T cells sorted from blood. The source of these receptors is a woman aged 18-29 years in good health.

The CDR3 sequence: CASRGQGVYGELFF. The CDR3 nucleotides read TGTGCCAGCAGGGGACAGGGGGTTTACGGGGAGCTGTTTTTT. The V and J genes are TRBV27 and TRBJ2-2; TRBD1 aligns across 11 bases. Germline V CDR1 and CDR2: MNHEY, SMNVEV (reference sequence). The CDR3 spans 14 residues. After removal of 6 bases from V and 7 bases from J, the junction contained 4 bases not matched to a gene.

The V call is TRBV6-1, the J call TRBJ2-1; D is possibly TRBD1 or TRBD2 (5 bases each). Germline CDR1 reads MNHNS; CDR2 reads SASEGT. This CDR3 is built from 15 residues. Between the trimmed V and J ends, which lost 6 bases and 8 bases, there was a span of 20 bases. CDR3 protein: CASRRRDRNKYEQFF. For the CDR3, the DNA is TGTGCCAGCAGGCGCAGGGACCGAAATAAGTATGAGCAGTTCTTC.

The chain joins TRBV27 to TRBJ1-2; 7 bases are a match to TRBD1. The germline V gene encodes CDR1 MNHEY and CDR2 SMNVEV (reference sequence). The trim removed 5 bases at V and 10 bases at J, leaving 7 bases unmatched. The length of the CDR3 is 12 residues. In nucleotides, the CDR3 is TGTGCCAGCAGTGCGACAGGGAGCCTCTACACCTTC. Protein product: CASSATGSLYTF.

Notes on this clonotype: This likely comes from a read error, as the CDR3 has no conserved phenylalanine or tryptophan at its end. The DNA is omitted, as the CDR3 cannot be located on it reliably, and the CDR3 follows TCRdb's listing. The chain employs TRBV24-1 and TRBJ2-7; the table's D call of TRBD2 was not tested on the DNA. The CDR3 contains 14 residues when both ends are counted. The germline V gene has CDR1 KGHDR and CDR2 SFDVKD. This CDR3 reads CATSESGTSGRSVL.

V and J are TRBV2 and TRBJ2-5, with 10 bases that match TRBD2. Unmatched junction bases numbered 5, after V lost 8 bases and J lost 5 bases. Germline V gives CDR1 SNHLY, CDR2 FYNNEI. The CDR3 is 13 amino acids. This CDR3 reads CASGTSVGETQYF. Here the CDR3 DNA reads TGTGCCAGCGGGACTAGCGTCGGGGAGACCCAGTACTTC.

Only a few counts were recorded for this clonotype. The V and J genes are TRBV13 and TRBJ2-7; D unresolved. This CDR3 is built from 13 residues. Trimming shortened V by 4 bases and J by 0 bases, and 7 bases separated the two germline ends. Germline assignment: CDR1 PRHDT and CDR2 FYEKMQ (reference sequence). The CDR3: CASSSRSSYEQYV. DNA for the CDR3: TGTGCCAGCAGCTCCCGGAGCTCCTACGAGCAGTACGTC.

This clonotype was detected a few times. This chain links TRBV9 with TRBJ2-5; D could derive from TRBD1 or TRBD2 (5 bases each). Germline loops: CDR1 SGDLS, CDR2 YYNGEE. V was trimmed by 0 bases and J by 3 bases, leaving 15 bases between them. This CDR3 has 16 amino acids. The CDR3 loop reads CASSVAFGTAEETQYF. CDR3 nucleotides: TGTGCCAGCAGCGTAGCTTTCGGGACCGCTGAAGAGACCCAGTACTTC.

This clonotype turned up a few times. This rearrangement joins TRBV7-9 to TRBJ2-1; D is ambiguous. CDR1 is SEHNR, CDR2 FQNEAQ, per germline (reference sequence). The CDR3 sequence is 13 residues long. The V end lost 1 base, the J end lost 6 bases, and 7 bases lay between the germline ends. The CDR3 here is CASSLGPSNEQFF. DNA of the CDR3: TGTGCCAGCAGCTTAGGCCCCAGCAATGAGCAGTTCTTC.